This T cell receptor (beta chain) appears in the sequencing data of a study of T cell changes during pregnancy in multiple sclerosis. The protocol was immunoSEQ multiplex PCR, while the TCRdb copy is restricted to in-frame clones and leaves out a portion. The sample lists around 56,000 clones, over 75% occurring once. The TCR was taken from a female donor in good health, enrolled as a control in a pregnancy study. The sample was peripheral blood, taken in the first trimester of pregnancy.

CDR3 sequence: CSASSRGIGNSYGYTF. Here the CDR3 DNA reads TGCAGCGCCTCAAGCCGGGGGATCGGTAACTCCTATGGCTACACCTTC. The chain employs TRBV29-1 and TRBJ1-2; TRBD1 is a possible D gene (5 bases). V was shortened by 7 bases and J by 4 bases, with 25 bases between the two germline ends. The germline gives CDR1 SQVTM, CDR2 ANQGSEA. The CDR3 spans 16 residues.